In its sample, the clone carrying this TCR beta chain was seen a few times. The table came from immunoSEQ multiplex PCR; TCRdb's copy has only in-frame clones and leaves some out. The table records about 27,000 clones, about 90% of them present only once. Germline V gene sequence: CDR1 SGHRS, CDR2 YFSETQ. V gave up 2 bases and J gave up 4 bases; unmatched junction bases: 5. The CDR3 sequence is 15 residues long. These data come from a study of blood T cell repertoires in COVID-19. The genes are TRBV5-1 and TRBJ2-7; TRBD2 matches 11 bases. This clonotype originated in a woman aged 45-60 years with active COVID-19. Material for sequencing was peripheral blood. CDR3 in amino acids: CASSFAGTSGYEQYF. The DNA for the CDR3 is TGCGCCAGCAGCTTTGCCGGGACTAGCGGTTACGAGCAGTACTTC.